The 21 T cell receptor beta chains presented below share a single source sample, sequenced in a study of early T cells in non-severe SARS-CoV-2 infection. TCRdb re-derived calls from the 5' RACE reads in MiXCR, one entry per CDR3 protein. The sample records 85,000 to 95,000 distinct CDR3 sequences, 16% being singletons. This specimen consisted of whole blood, obtained at baseline. The receptor source for this set is an adult who was a healthcare worker with PCR-confirmed SARS-CoV-2 infection or an uninfected control (not recorded which).

This clonotype was counted at least ten times. J is TRBJ1-1 and V is TRBV11-3; D gene unclear. This CDR3 spans 14 amino acids. Germline CDR1 reads SGHNT; CDR2 reads YENEEA. V was cut by 1 base and J by 5 bases, with 11 bases left in between. The CDR3 spells CASSLGIVDTEAFF. CDR3 coding DNA: TGTGCCAGCAGCTTAGGAATTGTGGATACTGAAGCTTTCTTT.

The V call is TRBV20-1, the J call TRBJ2-1; 9 bases fit TRBD2. After removal of 0 bases from V and 2 bases from J, the junction contained 2 bases not matched to a gene. Germline V gene data show CDR1 as DFQATT and CDR2 as SNEGSKA (reference sequence). This CDR3 is 15 amino acids long. The DNA for the CDR3 is TGCAGTGCTAGAGATCTAGCGGGAACCTACAATGAGCAGTTCTTC. It encodes CSARDLAGTYNEQFF.

In its sample, this clonotype was seen a few times. A read error may produce the germline difference seen at one junction end. This chain links TRBV27 with TRBJ2-3; D unclear. Germline lookup yields CDR1 MNHEY and CDR2 SMNVEV (reference sequence). The CDR3 is 16 amino acids. The CDR3 coding sequence is TGCGCCAGCAGTTTATCCCGACCGTCGTTTGCAGATACGCAGTATTTT. It specifies CASSLSRPSFADTQYF.

V usage is TRBV20-1 and J usage is TRBJ2-1, with TRBD2 identical over 10 bases. This CDR3 is 20 amino acids long. Germline V lookup: CDR1 DFQATT, CDR2 SNEGSKA (reference sequence). V was clipped by 3 bases and J by 7 bases; unmatched bases: 24. The CDR3 region has the DNA TGCAGTGCTAGCACCCCAGATCTTAGCGGGAGGAATATTGATTGGAATGAGCAGTTCTTC. Protein sequence: CSASTPDLSGRNIDWNEQFF.

This clonotype was seen ten or more times. The V call is TRBV7-2, the J call TRBJ2-1; D is uncertain. The CDR3 loop spans 11 amino acids. With 5 bases removed from V and 7 bases from J, the gap between germline ends came to 6 bases. CDR1 SGHTA and CDR2 FQGNSA come from the germline V gene. DNA of the CDR3: TGTGCCAGCAGCCGTCGGAATGAGCAGTTCTTC. This sequence encodes CASSRRNEQFF.

This clonotype was seen a handful of times. V gene TRBV7-9 combines with J gene TRBJ2-3; a weak D match, TRBD2 (5 bases). This CDR3 has 15 residues. In germline, CDR1 is SEHNR, CDR2 FQNEAQ (reference sequence). Trimming cost V 5 bases and J 0 bases, with 12 bases left between them. The CDR3 protein is CASSPSGISTDTQYF. The CDR3 DNA reads as TGTGCCAGCAGCCCTTCCGGGATAAGCACAGATACGCAGTATTTT. The full variable domain, rest sourced from reference TRBV7-9 and TRBJ2-3, is DTGVSQNPRHKITKRGQNVTFRCDPISEHNRLYWYRQTLGQGPEFLTYFQNEAQLEKSRLLSDRFSAERPKGSFSTLEIQRTEQGDSAMYLCASSPSGISTDTQYFGPGTRLTVL.

Only a few counts were recorded for this clonotype. DNA of the CDR3: TGTGCCAGCAGTCGCGGCTACTACGAGCAGTACTTC. It is translated as CASSRGYYEQYF. This chain uses TRBV12-3 or TRBV12-4 with TRBJ2-7, with D hard to call. With 5 bases removed from V and 3 bases from J, the gap between germline ends came to 8 bases. The CDR3 loop spans 12 amino acids.

This clonotype was observed many times. The gene calls are TRBV20-1 and TRBJ2-1, with 9 positions matching TRBD1. Trimming removed 2 bases from V and 4 bases from J; junction bases left unmatched: 6. The CDR3 is made up of 15 amino acids. Germline values: CDR1 DFQATT, CDR2 SNEGSKA (reference sequence). CDR3 protein: CSARTHRGLYNEQFF. CDR3 bases: TGCAGTGCTAGAACCCACAGGGGGCTTTACAATGAGCAGTTCTTC.

This clonotype was seen a few times. The V and J genes are TRBV3-1 and TRBJ1-2; maybe TRBD1 (5 bases). The V gene lost 0 bases and the J gene lost 7 bases, with 9 bases spanning the gap. This CDR3 spans 13 amino acids. Germline lookup yields CDR1 LGHDT and CDR2 YNNKEL (reference sequence). CDR3: CASSQESGSGYTF. The CDR3 DNA reads TGTGCCAGCAGCCAAGAATCAGGGTCTGGCTACACCTTC.

This clonotype was seen only a few times. The chain carries TRBV7-9 and TRBJ2-3, with D possibly called TRBD1 or TRBD2 (5 bases each). Per germline, CDR1 SEHNR and CDR2 FQNEAQ (reference sequence). This CDR3 has 14 amino acids. Trimming pared 5 bases from V and 0 bases from J, leaving 9 bases between. CDR3 sequence (DNA): TGTGCCAGCAGCCCCCGGGGCAGCACAGATACGCAGTATTTT. Translating it yields CASSPRGSTDTQYF.

A few counts support this clonotype. The chain carries TRBV7-8 and TRBJ2-7; D is perhaps TRBD2 (6 bases). The CDR3 sequence is 15 residues long. Per germline, CDR1 SGHVS and CDR2 FQNEAQ. The germline V and J ends were trimmed by 3 bases and 6 bases, with 18 bases remaining between them. CDR3 sequence reads: CASSLGEETSGEQYF. CDR3 DNA: TGTGCCAGCAGCTTGGGGGAGGAAACGAGCGGCGAGCAGTACTTC.

The chain joins TRBV3-1 to TRBJ2-1; unclear D gene. The CDR3 has 15 amino acids. V was cut by 3 bases and J by 0 bases, with 9 bases left in between. Per the germline V gene, CDR1 is LGHDT and CDR2 is YNNKEL (reference sequence). The CDR3 DNA is TGTGCCAGCAGCCACCCGGAGAGCTCCTACAATGAGCAGTTCTTC. It translates to CASSHPESSYNEQFF.

The chain carries TRBV20-1 and TRBJ2-1, with D unresolved. V lost 5 bases and J lost 10, with 9 bases in between. Germline V CDR1 and CDR2: DFQATT, SNEGSKA (reference sequence). CDR3 length: 10 residues. The chain's CDR3 is CSAAMGEQFF. The CDR3 nucleotides are TGCAGTGCTGCAATGGGGGAGCAGTTCTTC.

This clonotype was found a few times. V is TRBV4-3 and J is TRBJ1-5; possible D gene TRBD1, 5 bases. Germline values: CDR1 LGHNA, CDR2 YSLEER. The CDR3 totals 16 residues. The V end lost 0 bases, the J end lost 0 bases, and 9 bases lay between the germline ends. CDR3 DNA sequence: TGCGCCAGCAGCCAAGACGCGGGGGGTAGCAATCAGCCCCAGCATTTT. It translates to CASSQDAGGSNQPQHF.

This rearrangement joins TRBV20-1 to TRBJ2-5; TRBD2 matches at 8 bases. This CDR3 is built from 15 residues. The germline V gene has CDR1 DFQATT and CDR2 SNEGSKA (reference sequence). The ends lost 4 bases at V and 0 bases at J; junction bases unmatched: 7. CDR3 in DNA: TGCAGTGCTATATTAGCGGGAAATTACCAAGAGACCCAGTACTTC. It specifies CSAILAGNYQETQYF.

This rearrangement joins TRBV11-2 to TRBJ2-2, with 7 positions matching TRBD1. This CDR3 has 17 residues. V dropped 2 bases and J dropped 5; count of bases not matched to a gene: 11. CDR1 and CDR2 from the germline V gene are SGHAT and FQNNGV. This CDR3 is CASSLLTGERMTGELFF. In DNA form, the CDR3 reads TGTGCCAGCAGCTTACTCACAGGGGAAAGGATGACCGGGGAGCTGTTTTTT. The whole variable domain, remainder taken from reference TRBV11-2 and TRBJ2-2, is EAGVAQSPRYKIIEKRQSVAFWCNPISGHATLYWYQQILGQGPKLLIQFQNNGVVDDSQLPKDRFSAERLKGVDSTLKIQPAKLEDSAVYLCASSLLTGERMTGELFFGEGSRLTVL.

This clonotype was detected only a few times. The genes are TRBV7-2 and TRBJ2-4, with TRBD1 matching over 10 bases. The CDR3 is 12 residues long. The ends lost 5 bases at V and 11 bases at J; junction bases unmatched: 3. CDR1 and CDR2 from the germline V gene are SGHTA and FQGNSA. The CDR3 spells CASSPGTGVQYF. In DNA form, the CDR3 reads TGTGCCAGCAGCCCCGGGACAGGGGTTCAGTACTTC.

This clonotype has a handful of counts. This chain connects TRBV12-3 or TRBV12-4 to TRBJ2-7, with TRBD2 as a possible D gene (6 bases). The CDR3 covers 13 residues. Trimming took off 3 bases at V and 6 bases at J, with 12 bases between the two ends. CDR3 sequence: CASSFGGIPEQYF. DNA of the CDR3: TGTGCCAGCAGTTTCGGCGGGATCCCCGAGCAGTACTTC.

At least ten counts were recorded for this clonotype. The V and J genes are TRBV6-5 and TRBJ2-1; TRBD2 aligns across 10 bases. The CDR3 covers 14 residues. In germline, CDR1 is MNHEY, CDR2 SVGAGI. Trimming removed 5 bases from V and 2 bases from J; junction bases left unmatched: 0. CDR3 DNA sequence: TGTGCCAGCAGTAGCGGGAGGGCCTACAATGAGCAGTTCTTC. Its translation: CASSSGRAYNEQFF.

The sample holds a few counts of this clonotype. J is TRBJ2-1 and V is TRBV27; D gene uncertain. The germline CDR1 and CDR2 sequences are MNHEY and SMNVEV (reference sequence). V was clipped by 4 bases and J by 0 bases, with 4 bases between them. CDR3 length: 13 residues. The CDR3 protein is CASSYRSYNEQFF. DNA for the CDR3: TGTGCCAGCAGTTATCGCTCCTACAATGAGCAGTTCTTC.

This clonotype was found a few times. The chain employs TRBV6-1 and TRBJ1-5; the D is unclear. V was cut by 5 bases and J by 4 bases, with 12 bases left in between. The germline CDR1 and CDR2 sequences are MNHNS and SASEGT. This CDR3 contains 14 residues. CDR3 in DNA: TGTGCCAGCAGTTCGAACTTTGGGAATCAGCCCCAGCATTTT. Its protein product is CASSSNFGNQPQHF.